This is a list of T cell receptor beta chains from one sample in a study of blood T cell repertoires in COVID-19. The data were produced by immunoSEQ multiplex PCR, yet TCRdb's version contains in-frame clones alone and is incomplete. Among approximately 400,000 clones listed, around nine tenths were seen once. Sequences were obtained from PBMCs or T cells enriched from blood (not recorded which). These receptor sequences come from a woman aged 18-29 years who had recovered from COVID-19. CDR3s include the opening cysteine and the closing phenylalanine or tryptophan. The order of the fields is V gene, D gene, J gene, CDR3 length, clone size, CDR3 DNA, CDR3 protein. D genes are given only for firm matches. Clone size, where shown, is once, few, many, or a class for clones that have expanded.

TRBV7-3	TRBD1	TRBJ2-1	16	.	TGTGCCAGCAGCTTAAGAAGGACAGGGACCGACAATGAGCAGTTCTTC	CASSLRRTGTDNEQFF
TRBV7-6	TRBD1	TRBJ1-2	13	.	TGTGCCAGCAGCGCGGGACAGGGCTATGGCTACACCTTC	CASSAGQGYGYTF
TRBV5-6	.	TRBJ1-1	15	.	TGTGCCAGCAGCTTGGTGGGGACAATGAACACTGAAGCTTTCTTT	CASSLVGTMNTEAFF
TRBV9	TRBD1	TRBJ2-2	15	few	TGTGCCAGCAGCCCTCGACAGGGTGGTTCCGGGGAGCTGTTTTTT	CASSPRQGGSGELFF
TRBV7-3	.	TRBJ2-3	14	.	TGTGCCAGCAGCCCAGGGGGGAGCACAGATACGCAGTATTTT	CASSPGGSTDTQYF
TRBV28	TRBD2	TRBJ2-1	14	.	TGTGCCAGCAGTTTTTTTAGCGGGGACAATGAGCAGTTCTTC	CASSFFSGDNEQFF
TRBV18	.	TRBJ1-2	14	.	TGTGCCAGCTCACCGGGACTCGTGGACTATGGCTACACCTTC	CASSPGLVDYGYTF
TRBV3-1/TRBV3-2	.	TRBJ2-5	16	.	TGTGCCAGCAGCAGGGTAGGGGGGGGTCCCCAAGAGACCCAGTACTTC	CASSRVGGGPQETQYF
TRBV5-6	.	TRBJ1-5	15	few	TGTGCCAGCAGCTTCAGGTCCAGGGAAGATCAGCCCCAGCATTTT	CASSFRSREDQPQHF
TRBV9	.	TRBJ1-2	13	few	TGTGCCAGCAGCGTGTCGGGGTCCTATGGCTACACCTTC	CASSVSGSYGYTF
TRBV6-6	.	TRBJ2-7	14	.	TGTGCCAGCAGTTACCCGGGACACACCTACGAGCAGTACTTC	CASSYPGHTYEQYF
TRBV5-6	TRBD2	TRBJ2-5	16	.	TGTGCCAGCAGCCCCAGTTTACGGGGGGTCCAAGAGACCCAGTACTTC	CASSPSLRGVQETQYF
TRBV7-2	TRBD1	TRBJ1-5	17	once	TGTGCCAGCAGCCGTTGGGCTCAGGGGGCGGTCAATCAGCCCCAGCATTTT	CASSRWAQGAVNQPQHF
TRBV27	TRBD2	TRBJ2-4	16	.	TGTGCCAGCAGCCAAACCCGGCGGGGGACCAAAAACATTCAGTACTTC	CASSQTRRGTKNIQYF
TRBV15	.	TRBJ1-4	15	few	TGTGCCACCAGCAGAGAGAGTTCCGGGGGGGAAAAACTGTTTTTT	CATSRESSGGEKLFF
TRBV7-9	TRBD1	TRBJ1-5	14	.	TGTGCCAGCAGCGAACAGGGGAGCAATCAGCCCCAGCATTTT	CASSEQGSNQPQHF
TRBV5-1	.	TRBJ1-2	14	.	TGCGCCAGCAGACAGATTTGGGGCGGAGTTGGCTACACCTTC	CASRQIWGGVGYTF
TRBV9	.	TRBJ1-2	14	.	TGTGCCAGCACACTAGAGGGAGAAAACTATGGCTACACCTTC	CASTLEGENYGYTF
TRBV7-9	TRBD1	TRBJ1-5	12	.	TGTGCCAGCAGCCAGGGGGCGCAGCCCCAGCATTTT	CASSQGAQPQHF
TRBV7-3	.	TRBJ1-1	13	.	TGTGCCAGCAGCCAACACACGAACACTGAAGCTTTCTTT	CASSQHTNTEAFF
TRBV20-1	.	TRBJ1-2	13	.	TGCAGTGCTATTGACTTGGCAGGGAAGGACTACACCTTC	CSAIDLAGKDYTF
TRBV12-3/TRBV12-4	.	TRBJ1-1	12	.	TGTGCCAGCAGTTTATATACAAGTGAAGCTTTCTTT	CASSLYTSEAFF
TRBV2	.	TRBJ1-1	15	.	TGTGCCAGCAATCTACAGGGAAGCCCGAACACTGAAGCTTTCTTT	CASNLQGSPNTEAFF
TRBV19	.	TRBJ2-7	13	.	TGTGCCAGTAGTATAGGGTCAGGGTACGAGCAGTACTTC	CASSIGSGYEQYF
TRBV7-9	TRBD1	TRBJ1-4	15	.	TGTGCCAGCAGCTGGAACAGGGGTTCGGTTGAAAAACTGTTTTTT	CASSWNRGSVEKLFF
TRBV13	TRBD1	TRBJ1-2	18	.	TGTGCCAGCAGCCGAACCCTAGGGACAGGGTCTAAGGGCTATGGCTACACCTTC	CASSRTLGTGSKGYGYTF
TRBV18	TRBD1	TRBJ1-1	12	.	TGTGCCAGCTCACCAGACAGGGGTGAAGCTTTCTTT	CASSPDRGEAFF